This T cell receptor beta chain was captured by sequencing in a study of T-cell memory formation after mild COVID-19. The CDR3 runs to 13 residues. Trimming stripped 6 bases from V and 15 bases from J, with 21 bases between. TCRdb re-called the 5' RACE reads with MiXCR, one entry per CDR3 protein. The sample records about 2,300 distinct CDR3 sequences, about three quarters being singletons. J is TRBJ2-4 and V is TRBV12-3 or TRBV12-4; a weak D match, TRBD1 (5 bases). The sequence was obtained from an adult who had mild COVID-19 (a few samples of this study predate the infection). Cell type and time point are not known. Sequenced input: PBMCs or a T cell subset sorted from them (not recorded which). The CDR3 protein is CASSPYSGARLYF. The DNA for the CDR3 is TGTGCCAGCAGCCCTTATAGTGGGGCCCGACTGTACTTC.